This T cell receptor (beta chain) was profiled in a study of cytomegalovirus exposure and HLA in healthy donors. V was cut by 3 bases and J by 2 bases, with 12 bases left in between. CDR1 and CDR2 (germline): SGHNT, YYREEE (reference sequence). The CDR3 spans 14 residues. The study ran its PCR with 60 Vbeta and 13 Jbeta primers. Here immunoSEQ multiplex PCR was the method, and the copy in TCRdb shows in-frame clones only, minus some. The data hold 150,000 to 200,000 clones, with approximately 71% observed a single time. The V gene is TRBV5-4, the J gene TRBJ2-7; a possible D gene is TRBD1 (6 bases). This TCR was sampled from a man aged 30-40 years in good health and CMV-seropositive. The sequenced material came from PBMCs. Here the CDR3 reads CASSSRDTTYEQYF. The CDR3 bases are TGTGCCAGCAGCTCACGGGACACCACCTACGAGCAGTACTTC.